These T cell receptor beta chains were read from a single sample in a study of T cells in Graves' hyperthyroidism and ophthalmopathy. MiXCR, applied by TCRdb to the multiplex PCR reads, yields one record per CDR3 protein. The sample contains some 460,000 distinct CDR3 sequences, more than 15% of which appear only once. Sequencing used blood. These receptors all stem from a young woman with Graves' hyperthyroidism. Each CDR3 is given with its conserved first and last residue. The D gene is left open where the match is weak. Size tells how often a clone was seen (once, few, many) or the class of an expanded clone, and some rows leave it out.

CDR3 DNA: TGTGCCAGCAGTTACTCCCCCGGGACAGAAATTAACTATGGCTACACCTTC; CDR3 protein: CASSYSPGTEINYGYTF; V gene: TRBV6-5; J gene: TRBJ1-2; D gene: TRBD1; clone size: many
CDR3 DNA: TGTGCCAGCACCTGGACAGGGGGGATAGAGACCCAGTACTTC; CDR3 protein: CASTWTGGIETQYF; V gene: TRBV6-1; J gene: TRBJ2-5; D gene: TRBD1; clone size: many
CDR3 DNA: TGTGCCAGCAAGGGGGCCCCTGGAAACACCATATATTTT; CDR3 protein: CASKGAPGNTIYF; V gene: TRBV6-1; J gene: TRBJ1-3; D gene: TRBD1; clone size: few
CDR3 DNA: TGTGCCAGAGGGGGACTAGCGGGAGACAATGAGCAGTTCTTC; CDR3 protein: CARGGLAGDNEQFF; V gene: TRBV6-4; J gene: TRBJ2-1; D gene: TRBD2; clone size: many
CDR3 DNA: TGTGCCAGCAGCCAAGAGAGCGGTTCCCGCTTTCCCACAGATACGCAGTATTTT; CDR3 protein: CASSQESGSRFPTDTQYF; V gene: TRBV4-2; J gene: TRBJ2-3; D gene: .; clone size: .
CDR3 DNA: TGTGCCACCAGTGACGGACAAGTCAGCAATCAGCCCCAGCATTTT; CDR3 protein: CATSDGQVSNQPQHF; V gene: TRBV24-1; J gene: TRBJ1-5; D gene: .; clone size: many
CDR3 DNA: TGTGCCAGTGGGGACAGGGGGTTTAGAAAGACCCAGTACTTC; CDR3 protein: CASGDRGFRKTQYF; V gene: TRBV19; J gene: TRBJ2-5; D gene: TRBD1; clone size: .
CDR3 DNA: TGTGCCAGCAGTAGAGAGGGCACAGGGCGGAACTATGGCTACACCTTC; CDR3 protein: CASSREGTGRNYGYTF; V gene: TRBV12-3/TRBV12-4; J gene: TRBJ1-2; D gene: .; clone size: many
CDR3 DNA: TGTGCCAGCAGCCTAAAGGTAGGCGGACAAGAGACCCAGTACTTC; CDR3 protein: CASSLKVGGQETQYF; V gene: TRBV3-1; J gene: TRBJ2-5; D gene: .; clone size: many
CDR3 DNA: TGTGCCAGCAGTTTAGGTGTGACTAGCGGGGTAGAGACCCAGTACTTC; CDR3 protein: CASSLGVTSGVETQYF; V gene: TRBV12-3/TRBV12-4; J gene: TRBJ2-5; D gene: TRBD2; clone size: few
CDR3 DNA: TGCAGTGCTAGAGATAGCAAGGAGGCGCTGCAAGAGACCCAGTACTTC; CDR3 protein: CSARDSKEALQETQYF; V gene: TRBV20-1; J gene: TRBJ2-5; D gene: .; clone size: .
CDR3 DNA: TGCGCCAGCAGCCACGGGACTAGCGGGGTCCAAGAGACCCAGTACTTC; CDR3 protein: CASSHGTSGVQETQYF; V gene: TRBV5-1; J gene: TRBJ2-5; D gene: TRBD2; clone size: many
CDR3 DNA: TGTGCCAGCAGCCCAAACAGACAGGGACAAGAGACCCAGTACTTC; CDR3 protein: CASSPNRQGQETQYF; V gene: TRBV7-9; J gene: TRBJ2-5; D gene: TRBD1; clone size: many
CDR3 DNA: TGCGCCAGCAGCGGGACAGCTGGATGGGATGGCTACACCTTC; CDR3 protein: CASSGTAGWDGYTF; V gene: TRBV5-1; J gene: TRBJ1-2; D gene: TRBD1; clone size: many
CDR3 DNA: TGTGCCAGCTCCCGACAGGGCCGCGAGCAGTACTTC; CDR3 protein: CASSRQGREQYF; V gene: TRBV18; J gene: TRBJ2-7; D gene: TRBD1; clone size: many
CDR3 DNA: TGCAGTGCGGGGGGGGCGGGTGATACGCAGTATTTT; CDR3 protein: CSAGGAGDTQYF; V gene: TRBV20-1; J gene: TRBJ2-3; D gene: .; clone size: many
CDR3 DNA: TGTGCCAGCAGCTTCTATAGCGGGACTTTGGAGACCCAGTACTTC; CDR3 protein: CASSFYSGTLETQYF; V gene: TRBV11-2; J gene: TRBJ2-5; D gene: TRBD2; clone size: .
CDR3 DNA: TGTGCCAGCAGCACTCACAGGGAGGAGACCCAGTACTTC; CDR3 protein: CASSTHREETQYF; V gene: TRBV7-3; J gene: TRBJ2-5; D gene: .; clone size: many
CDR3 DNA: TGTGCCACCAGCAAAACGACAGGGCTCTATGGCTACACCTTC; CDR3 protein: CATSKTTGLYGYTF; V gene: TRBV15; J gene: TRBJ1-2; D gene: TRBD1; clone size: .
CDR3 DNA: TGTGCCAGCAGTTTGTCTGGGGGACAAGAGACCCAGTACTTC; CDR3 protein: CASSLSGGQETQYF; V gene: TRBV12-3/TRBV12-4; J gene: TRBJ2-5; D gene: .; clone size: many
CDR3 DNA: TGTGCCAGCAGGAGACAGGGAACTAACTATGGCTACACCTTC; CDR3 protein: CASRRQGTNYGYTF; V gene: TRBV6-1; J gene: TRBJ1-2; D gene: TRBD1; clone size: many
CDR3 DNA: TGTGCCAGCTCACCGCCGGGACAGGGGAATGAAAAACTGTTTTTT; CDR3 protein: CASSPPGQGNEKLFF; V gene: TRBV18; J gene: TRBJ1-4; D gene: TRBD1; clone size: many